This T cell receptor beta chain is from a study of shared clonotypes between healthy human individuals. Study-level information: Per-donor plates numbered three CD4 naive, three CD4 memory, two CD8 naive and one CD8 memory.

The CDR3 consists of 13 residues. Germline V gene sequence: CDR1 SGDLS, CDR2 YYNGEE. V was pared by 3 bases and J by 4 bases, with 9 bases between. For this clone: What it binds is not known.

Study-wide results and limits: Rarefaction showed sorted-subset sequencing was incomplete despite large depth.

The assay used deep level. Profiled with immunoSEQ multiplex PCR; TCRdb holds only in-frame clones, not every one. This table has around 640,000 clones, about 96% appearing once. Naivety among CD8 cells was defined by CD45RO negativity and positive CCR7 selection, thereby excluding terminally differentiated effector memory CD45RA+ cells. Recent vaccinations or acute infections were absent in the healthy HIV-negative adult donors. The sequenced sample consisted of naive CD8+ T cells sorted from blood. V gene TRBV9 combines with J gene TRBJ2-3; D unresolved. The sequence was obtained from a woman aged 25 to 39 in good health. The DNA of the CDR3 is TGTGCCAGCAGCGCGCAACGATCAGATACGCAGTATTTT. Translated, it gives CASSAQRSDTQYF.